This is a list of T cell receptor beta chains from one sample in a study of blood T cell repertoires in COVID-19. Here immunoSEQ multiplex PCR was the method, and the copy in TCRdb shows in-frame clones only, minus some. This table has over 120,000 clones, nearly 90% appearing once. Input material: peripheral blood. These receptors all come from a man between 70 and 80 years old with acute or convalescent COVID-19. Each CDR3 is given with its conserved first and last residue. Fields, in order: J gene, D gene, clone size, V gene, CDR3 DNA, CDR3 protein. The D gene is left open where the match is weak. Part of the rows lack a size; the others show once, few, many or a class for expanded clones.

TRBJ1-2	.	.	TRBV10-3	TGTGCCATCAGTGACGGGGACTCGGGAGGGGTGGACTATGGCTACACCTTC	CAISDGDSGGVDYGYTF
TRBJ2-1	.	.	TRBV5-4	TGTGCCAGCAGACCTAGCCTAGATCTCTCCTACAATGAGCAGTTCTTC	CASRPSLDLSYNEQFF
TRBJ1-4	.	few	TRBV6-1	TGTGCCAGCAGTGAAGTTGGGGGGGCAGGGGAAAAACTGTTTTTT	CASSEVGGAGEKLFF
TRBJ2-1	TRBD2	.	TRBV7-3	TGTGCCAGCAGCCTCAAGGGGACTAGCGGGGTGGGGCATGAGCAGTTCTTC	CASSLKGTSGVGHEQFF
TRBJ1-2	.	.	TRBV5-1	TGCGCCAGCAGCGCCTCCGGACAAGAGCTCTATGGCTACACCTTC	CASSASGQELYGYTF
TRBJ2-3	TRBD2	.	TRBV5-1	TGCGCCAGCAGCCTACTAGCGGGAGGGCCCTCTGTACCAGATACGCAGTATTTT	CASSLLAGGPSVPDTQYF
TRBJ1-2	.	few	TRBV7-9	TGTGCCAGCAGCTTAGAGATCGAGTATGGCTACACCTTC	CASSLEIEYGYTF
TRBJ2-2	TRBD1	.	TRBV27	TGTGCCAGCAGTCTAGGGGACAGGTGGAACACCGGGGAGCTGTTTTTT	CASSLGDRWNTGELFF
TRBJ1-1	.	.	TRBV12-3/TRBV12-4	TGTGCCAGCAGGAAAAGCAGGGGCACTGAAGCTTTCTTT	CASRKSRGTEAFF
TRBJ2-7	TRBD1	.	TRBV3-1/TRBV3-2	TGTGCCAGCAGCCGGGTCCCGGGACAGGGGGCGCCCGGCTCCTACGAGCAGTACTTC	CASSRVPGQGAPGSYEQYF
TRBJ2-7	TRBD1	.	TRBV13	TGTGCCAGCAGCTTACAGGGGGCAGGCGAGCAGTACTTC	CASSLQGAGEQYF
TRBJ2-1	TRBD1	.	TRBV11-2	TGTGCCAGCAGCTTCGTGACAGGGGGATTCAATGAGCAGTTCTTC	CASSFVTGGFNEQFF
TRBJ2-5	.	few	TRBV2	TGTGCCAGCAGTTTAAATTCGGGGAGCCTCCAAGAGACCCAGTACTTC	CASSLNSGSLQETQYF
TRBJ2-2	TRBD2	.	TRBV6-5	TGTGCCAGCAGCCCCCGGACTAGCAGGACCGGGGAGCTGTTTTTT	CASSPRTSRTGELFF
TRBJ2-7	TRBD2	.	TRBV6-5	TGTGCCAGCAGTCCCAGCGGGAGGGCCGGATACGAGCAGTACTTC	CASSPSGRAGYEQYF
TRBJ2-2	TRBD2	.	TRBV7-2	TGTGCCAGCAGCTTAGGCGGGAGTAAGAACACCGGGGAGCTGTTTTTT	CASSLGGSKNTGELFF
TRBJ1-1	TRBD1	.	TRBV7-9	TGTGCCAGCAGCTTAGTAGGACAGGGACCGAACACTGAAGCTTTCTTT	CASSLVGQGPNTEAFF
TRBJ1-6	.	.	TRBV24-1	TGTGCCACGCAGGAGGGTTTCGATAATTCACCCCTCCACTTT	CATQEGFDNSPLHF
TRBJ2-7	TRBD1	.	TRBV28	TGTGCCAGCAGCCCCGGGACAGGGGAAGAGCAGTACTTC	CASSPGTGEEQYF
TRBJ1-3	TRBD1	.	TRBV5-4	TGTGCCAGCAGCCCCAACCCCGGGACAGCGTTCTCTGGAAACACCATATATTTT	CASSPNPGTAFSGNTIYF
TRBJ1-1	.	.	TRBV19	TGTGCCAGTAGGGACAGAAACACTGAAGCTTTCTTT	CASRDRNTEAFF
TRBJ2-1	.	.	TRBV7-3	TGTGCCAGCAGCTCCCAGGGGCTAGTAGGTGGCAATGAGCAGTTCTTC	CASSSQGLVGGNEQFF
TRBJ2-5	.	once	TRBV6-2/TRBV6-3	TGTGCCAGCAGTTACCCATCCCTCAGGGTTTCGGGCCAAGAGACCCAGTACTTC	CASSYPSLRVSGQETQYF
TRBJ2-1	TRBD2	.	TRBV28	TGTGCCAGCAGCAGAACCGGGACTAGCGGGAGCAATGAGCAGTTCTTC	CASSRTGTSGSNEQFF
TRBJ1-3	.	few	TRBV3-1/TRBV3-2	TGTGCCAGCAGCCAACAGGGAAAACAAAACACCATATATTTT	CASSQQGKQNTIYF
TRBJ1-4	.	.	TRBV25-1	TGTGCCAGCTGGGGAGGTACTAATGAAAAACTGTTTTTT	CASWGGTNEKLFF
TRBJ1-4	TRBD1	.	TRBV5-1	TGCGCCAGCTCAAAAGGGGGACAGAATAATGAAAAACTGTTTTTT	CASSKGGQNNEKLFF
TRBJ2-1	TRBD1	.	TRBV6-5	TGTGCCAGCAGTTACCCAACAAGGACAGGGCGGGATGAGCAGTTCTTC	CASSYPTRTGRDEQFF
TRBJ1-1	.	.	TRBV6-4	TGTGCCAGGCGGAGGAGGCAGCTCAACACTGAAGCTTTCTTT	CARRRRQLNTEAFF